The 27 T cell receptor beta chains in this list originate from one sample, sequenced in a study of T-cell memory formation after mild COVID-19. TCRdb re-called the 5' RACE reads with MiXCR, one entry per CDR3 protein. The sample records some 300,000 distinct CDR3 sequences, just under 20% being singletons. Sequenced: PBMCs or a T cell subset sorted from them (not recorded which). All receptors come from a man aged 18-30 years who had mild COVID-19 (a few samples of this study predate the infection). Cell type and time point are not known.

The sample holds a few counts of this clonotype. The chain joins TRBV5-1 to TRBJ2-1, with 7 bases that match TRBD1. V was pared by 2 bases and J by 3 bases, with 5 bases of the junction left unmatched. CDR3 size: 15 residues. The germline V gene has CDR1 SGHRS and CDR2 YFSETQ. The CDR3 is CASSFTTGSYNEQFF. The CDR3 bases are TGCGCCAGCAGCTTTACGACAGGGAGCTACAATGAGCAGTTCTTC. The variable domain in full, with the rest retrieved from reference TRBV5-1 and TRBJ2-1, is KAGVTQTPRYLIKTRGQQVTLSCSPISGHRSVSWYQQTPGQGLQFLFEYFSETQRNKGNFPGRFSGRQFSNSRSEMNVSTLELGDSALYLCASSFTTGSYNEQFFGPGTRLTVL.

The CDR3: CASSSRTPSFTRQETQYF. CDR3 nucleotides: TGTGCCAGCAGCTCCCGGACCCCCTCTTTTACAAGGCAGGAGACCCAGTACTTC. The chain uses TRBV7-6 and TRBJ2-5; D remains ambiguous. The germline V and J ends were trimmed by 4 bases and 5 bases, with 26 bases remaining between them. CDR1 is SGHVS, CDR2 FNYEAQ, per germline. The CDR3 length is 18 residues.

The rearrangement links TRBV12-5 to TRBJ2-1, with 11 bases fitting TRBD2. Trimming removed 3 bases from V and 8 bases from J; junction bases left unmatched: 6. This CDR3 has 15 amino acids. CDR1 is LGHNT, CDR2 FRNRAP, per germline. CDR3 sequence: CASGLSSGGLYEQFF. DNA of the CDR3: TGTGCTAGTGGTTTATCTAGCGGGGGGCTCTATGAGCAGTTCTTC.

This clonotype was recorded once. V gene TRBV4-3 combines with J gene TRBJ1-1; 7 bases line up with TRBD1. CDR3 length equals 14 residues. Germline assignment: CDR1 LGHNA and CDR2 YSLEER. Trimming cost V 4 bases and J 5 bases; bases outside gene matches: 7. CDR3 region: CASSLVQGGTEAFF. The CDR3 region has the DNA TGCGCCAGCAGCCTTGTTCAGGGGGGTACTGAAGCTTTCTTT.

In this sample, this clonotype turned up a few times. The chain links TRBV20-1 to TRBJ2-2; 9 positions match TRBD1. Germline V gives CDR1 DFQATT, CDR2 SNEGSKA (reference sequence). The CDR3 totals 13 residues. The V gene end was trimmed by 6 bases and the J gene end by 7 bases; junction bases not matched to a gene: 6. The chain's CDR3 is CSALDRGSGELFF. The DNA for the CDR3 is TGCAGTGCATTGGACAGGGGTAGCGGGGAGCTGTTTTTT.

In this sample, this clonotype turned up a few times. This rearrangement joins TRBV15 to TRBJ2-1, with 9 bases that match TRBD1. The CDR3 is 17 amino acids. From germline, CDR1 is LNHNV and CDR2 YYDKDF (reference sequence). J was trimmed by 5 bases and V by 1 base; bases with no gene match: 9. CDR3 loop: CATSRGRGDRGNNEQFF. In nucleotides, the CDR3 is TGTGCCACCAGCAGAGGACGCGGCGACAGGGGGAACAATGAGCAGTTCTTC.

In its sample, this clonotype was seen a few times. The V call is TRBV19, the J call TRBJ2-1; possible D gene TRBD2, 6 bases. Germline CDR1 reads LNHDA; CDR2 reads SQIVND (reference sequence). The CDR3 sequence is 12 residues long. Trimming stripped 1 base from V and 12 bases from J, with 10 bases between. In DNA, the CDR3 is TGTGCCAGTAGTATAGGCGGGGAGAGGCAGTTCTTC. Residues: CASSIGGERQFF. Together with reference TRBV19 and TRBJ2-1, the CDR3 gives the full variable domain: DGGITQSPKYLFRKEGQNVTLSCEQNLNHDAMYWYRQDPGQGLRLIYYSQIVNDFQKGDIAEGYSVSREKKESFPLTVTSAQKNPTAFYLCASSIGGERQFFGPGTRLTVL.

This clonotype turned up a few times. This sequence joins TRBV6-1 and TRBJ2-3, with 9 bases fitting TRBD2. J lost 13 bases, V lost 6 bases, and 8 bases had no gene match. Germline V gene data show CDR1 as MNHNS and CDR2 as SASEGT. This CDR3 has 12 residues. CDR3 sequence: CASRGPGTSKYF. The CDR3 DNA reads TGTGCCAGCAGGGGACCCGGGACTAGCAAGTATTTT.

A single count supports this clonotype. J is TRBJ2-1 and V is TRBV4-1; tentative D call: TRBD1 (5 bases). This CDR3 has 16 amino acids. Trimming took off 1 base at V and 0 bases at J, with 10 bases between the two ends. CDR1 is MGHRA, CDR2 YSYEKL, per germline. The CDR3 sequence is CASSQGQYSSYNEQFF. The DNA of the CDR3 is TGCGCCAGCAGCCAAGGACAGTATAGCTCCTACAATGAGCAGTTCTTC.

The rearrangement uses TRBV7-8 and TRBJ1-3, with D unresolved. The V and J ends lost 1 base and 0 bases respectively, with 10 bases between them. The germline gives CDR1 SGHVS, CDR2 FQNEAQ. This CDR3 contains 16 residues. The chain's CDR3 is CASSLGPTFSGNTIYF. CDR3 DNA sequence: TGTGCCAGCAGCTTAGGCCCCACCTTCTCTGGAAACACCATATATTTT.

Only a few counts were recorded for this clonotype. The J gene is TRBJ1-1, the V gene TRBV29-1, with D possibly matching TRBD1 (6 bases). The CDR3 is made up of 13 amino acids. V lost 4 bases, J lost 3 bases, and 12 bases lay in between. Germline loops: CDR1 SQVTM, CDR2 ANQGSEA. DNA of the CDR3: TGCAGCGTTGCGGGCGACAGGTACACTGAAGCTTTCTTT. Its protein product is CSVAGDRYTEAFF.

In its sample, this clonotype was seen a few times. The V call is TRBV9, the J call TRBJ1-5; D is perhaps TRBD1 (5 bases). From germline, CDR1 is SGDLS and CDR2 YYNGEE. This CDR3 comprises 13 residues. V shed 4 bases and J shed 5 bases, with 10 bases lying between them. The CDR3 DNA is TGTGCCAGCAGCCCACTGGGGGATCAGCCCCAGCATTTT. This codes for CASSPLGDQPQHF.

This clonotype was picked up a small number of times. This chain uses TRBV6-5 with TRBJ1-2, with 8 bases fitting TRBD1. The length of the CDR3 is 15 residues. CDR1 and CDR2 from the germline V gene are MNHEY and SVGAGI. Trimming cost V 2 bases and J 3 bases; bases outside gene matches: 5. CDR3 in amino acids: CASSYTRTGHYGYTF. The CDR3 nucleotides are TGTGCCAGCAGTTACACACGGACAGGGCACTATGGCTACACCTTC.

This clonotype was detected only a few times. The V and J genes are TRBV6-2 or TRBV6-3 and TRBJ2-1, with D possibly being TRBD2 (5 bases). Germline V gene lookup returns CDR1 MNHEY and CDR2 SVGEGT. V was trimmed by 0 bases and J by 6 bases, leaving 24 bases between them. The CDR3 covers 19 residues. The DNA for the CDR3 is TGTGCCAGCAGTTACTCGGGTCTCGGACTGGGTCTCAGCCCCAATGAGCAGTTCTTC. This codes for CASSYSGLGLGLSPNEQFF.

The chain's CDR3 is CASSDDWRETQYF. CDR3 bases: TGTGCCAGCAGCGATGACTGGAGAGAGACCCAGTACTTC. J is TRBJ2-5 and V is TRBV7-9, with D hard to call. This CDR3 comprises 13 residues. Between the trimmed V and J ends, which lost 5 bases and 4 bases, there was a span of 11 bases. CDR1 is SEHNR and CDR2 is FQNEAQ in the germline V gene (reference sequence).

The chain uses TRBV3-1 and TRBJ1-2, with 11 bases lining up with TRBD1. Germline V gene sequence: CDR1 LGHDT, CDR2 YNNKEL (reference sequence). This CDR3 comprises 15 residues. Trimming at V came to 4 bases and at J to 4 bases, leaving 5 bases not matched to a gene. This chain's CDR3 is CASSLRTGGAYGYTF. CDR3 DNA sequence: TGTGCCAGCAGCCTTAGGACAGGGGGCGCCTATGGCTACACCTTC. Combining the CDR3 with reference TRBV3-1 and TRBJ1-2 gives the whole variable domain DTAVSQTPKYLVTQMGNDKSIKCEQNLGHDTMYWYKQDSKKFLKIMFSYNNKELIINETVPNRFSPKSPDKAHLNLHINSLELGDSAVYFCASSLRTGGAYGYTFGSGTRLTVV.

V usage is TRBV20-1 and J usage is TRBJ1-2; 10 bases line up with TRBD1. Trimming removed 4 bases from V and 4 bases from J; junction bases left unmatched: 6. Germline V CDR1 and CDR2: DFQATT, SNEGSKA (reference sequence). CDR3 size: 14 residues. CDR3 in DNA: TGCAGTGCTAACGACCGGGACAGGGGCTATGGCTACACCTTC. This translates into CSANDRDRGYGYTF.

The chain has TRBV5-1 and TRBJ1-1; 7 positions agree with TRBD1. The germline V gene encodes CDR1 SGHRS and CDR2 YFSETQ. The CDR3 spans 14 residues. Trimming at V came to 4 bases and at J to 5 bases, leaving 8 bases not matched to a gene. The CDR3 DNA is TGCGCCAGCAGCAGCTCCAGGGGGGCGACTGAAGCTTTCTTT. Its translation is CASSSSRGATEAFF.

This clonotype was picked up a small number of times. Its ends do not fully match the called genes, so a read error is possible. This chain links TRBV7-3 with TRBJ2-1, with 11 bases fitting TRBD2. The CDR3 extends over 16 amino acids. Germline V gene data show CDR1 as SGHTA and CDR2 as FQGTGA. CDR3 in DNA: TGTGCCAGCAGCATAACCGGGACTAGCGGAGACAATGAGCAGTTCTTC. Translated: CASSITGTSGDNEQFF. The whole variable domain, remainder taken from reference TRBV7-3 and TRBJ2-1, is GAGVSQTPSNKVTEKGKYVELRCDPISGHTALYWYRQSLGQGPEFLIYFQGTGAADDSGLPNDRFFAVRPEGSVSTLKIQRTERGDSAVYLCASSITGTSGDNEQFFGPGTRLTVL.

The V and J genes are TRBV25-1 and TRBJ1-2; D may be TRBD1 (6 bases). From germline, CDR1 is MGHDK and CDR2 SYGVNS. The CDR3 has 16 residues. V lost 5 bases, J lost 8 bases, and 24 bases lay in between. CDR3 in amino acids: CASSTHRGTFLEGYTF. In DNA, the CDR3 is TGTGCCAGCAGTACCCATCGCGGGACATTCCTGGAAGGCTACACCTTC.

This clonotype was detected a few times. V is TRBV2 and J is TRBJ2-5; 7 positions agree with TRBD2. The germline V gene has CDR1 SNHLY and CDR2 FYNNEI. Unmatched junction bases numbered 5, after V lost 8 bases and J lost 5 bases. The CDR3 is 12 residues long. The CDR3 sequence: CASQTSSETQYF. In DNA, the CDR3 is TGTGCCAGCCAGACTAGCTCGGAGACCCAGTACTTC.

This clonotype was observed a single time. This chain joins TRBV6-1 and TRBJ1-2; D gene ambiguous. Trimming removed 2 bases at V and 1 base at J, with 8 bases between. CDR3 size: 14 residues. Germline V gene lookup returns CDR1 MNHNS and CDR2 SASEGT. In DNA form, the CDR3 reads TGTGCCAGCAGTGAACAACCGATTAACTATGGCTACACCTTC. Amino acid sequence: CASSEQPINYGYTF.

With regard to this clonotype: This could be a read error, since a much larger clone is one nucleotide away. This chain connects TRBV9 to TRBJ2-5; unclear D gene. Trimming pared 3 bases from V and 3 bases from J, leaving 3 bases between. CDR3 length: 11 amino acids. CDR1 SGDLS and CDR2 YYNGEE come from the germline V gene. CDR3 residues: CASSDKETQYF. The CDR3 nucleotides are TGTGCCAGCAGCGACAAAGAGACCCAGTACTTC.

This clonotype was picked up a small number of times. V gene TRBV15 combines with J gene TRBJ1-1; D remains unclear. CDR1 and CDR2 (germline): LNHNV, YYDKDF (reference sequence). V was pared by 9 bases and J by 0 bases, with 11 bases between. The CDR3 covers 13 residues. The CDR3 here is CATARVMNTEAFF. The DNA of the CDR3 is TGTGCCACGGCGAGAGTCATGAACACTGAAGCTTTCTTT. Variable domain in full (rest from reference TRBV15 and TRBJ1-1): DAMVIQNPRYQVTQFGKPVTLSCSQTLNHNVMYWYQQKSSQAPKLLFHYYDKDFNNEADTPDNFQSRRPNTSFCFLDIRSPGLGDTAMYLCATARVMNTEAFFGQGTRLTVV.

This clonotype has at least ten counts. The rearrangement joins TRBV5-5 to TRBJ2-1, with D possibly TRBD1 on 6 matching bases. The CDR3 runs 16 residues. Germline assignment: CDR1 SGHKS and CDR2 YYEKEE (reference sequence). V lost 0 bases, J lost 5 bases, and 15 bases lay in between. This CDR3 reads CASSLVSLGDNNEQFF. Here the CDR3 DNA reads TGTGCCAGCAGCTTGGTGTCTTTAGGGGACAACAATGAGCAGTTCTTC.

The rearrangement links TRBV7-9 to TRBJ2-5, with 10 bases aligning to TRBD2. V was pared by 3 bases and J by 4 bases, with 5 bases of the junction left unmatched. The V gene's germline CDR1 is SEHNR and CDR2 FQNEAQ (reference sequence). This CDR3 is 15 amino acids long. As DNA, the CDR3 is TGTGCCAGCAGCTTCACCTTAGCGGGGGGAGAGACCCAGTACTTC. Protein sequence: CASSFTLAGGETQYF.

This chain uses TRBV20-1 with TRBJ2-2, with no clear D. V was cut by 0 bases and J by 3 bases, with 11 bases left in between. This CDR3 is built from 15 residues. Germline values: CDR1 DFQATT, CDR2 SNEGSKA (reference sequence). The CDR3: CSAREFREHTGELFF. CDR3 nucleotides: TGCAGTGCTAGAGAGTTCCGCGAGCACACCGGGGAGCTGTTTTTT.